The subject of this entry is one T cell receptor (beta chain). What it recognizes is unknown. This record belongs to a study of cytomegalovirus exposure and HLA in healthy donors. General study findings and limits: There were some public TCRs occurring in many donors, but most TCR sequences were rare.

PCR involved 60 Vbeta and 13 Jbeta primers. Clones were sequenced by immunoSEQ multiplex PCR, and TCRdb holds only the in-frame ones, with some missing. The data contain 95,000 to 150,000 clones, about 60% of them seen just once; the ten biggest clones take up roughly 10%. The length of the CDR3 is 19 residues. The V end lost 4 bases, the J end lost 0 bases, and 22 bases lay between the germline ends. CDR1 and CDR2 from the germline V gene are MGHRA and YSYEKL. Input material: PBMCs. V is TRBV4-1 and J is TRBJ1-5; tentative D call: TRBD1 (5 bases). This TCR was recovered from a man aged 35-49 years in good health and CMV-seropositive. CDR3: CASSRLGGAGWNSNQPQHF. The CDR3 DNA sequence: TGCGCCAGCAGCCGCCTGGGCGGAGCAGGGTGGAATAGCAATCAGCCCCAGCATTTT.